This section outlines one T cell receptor (beta chain) sequence together with its context. Its antigen is not identified. V was clipped by 5 bases and J by 2 bases; unmatched bases: 15. Looked up from germline, CDR1 is SQVTM and CDR2 is ANQGSEA. The CDR3 length is 17 residues. This entry belongs to a study of beta chain features in type 1 diabetes. General study findings and limits: Reduced insertions and increased deletions marked VDJ junctions in type 1 diabetes patients. PCR may have favored shorter templates equally in patients and controls.

Expressed TCRB transcripts were sequenced because the entire RNA isolate underwent reverse transcription. Clones were read by immunoSEQ multiplex PCR, and TCRdb kept only the in-frame ones, dropping some. The table has under 950,000 clones, 15% to 20% seen once; the top ten hold 0.023%. The authors sorted CD4+ naive, central memory, regulatory and stem cell-like memory cells via CD45RO/CCR7/CD25/CD127/CD95/CD27. The chain recombines TRBV29-1 with TRBJ2-3; 8 bases line up with TRBD1. Input material: naive CD4+ T cells from blood. The origin of this receptor is a woman under 30 in good health. The DNA for the CDR3 is TGCAGCGTTTTTTTACCCACGGACAGGGTGAACACAGATACGCAGTATTTT. It specifies CSVFLPTDRVNTDTQYF.